The 25 T cell receptor beta chains below come from one sample, sequenced in a study of T cell changes during pregnancy in multiple sclerosis. The table came from immunoSEQ multiplex PCR; TCRdb's copy has only in-frame clones and leaves some out. The table includes over 50,000 clones, 80% to 90% detected once. This sample comprised peripheral blood, obtained in the first trimester of pregnancy. The source is a female donor in good health, enrolled as a control in a pregnancy study.

The chain employs TRBV4-1 and TRBJ1-6; D possibly corresponds to TRBD1 (6 bases). There are 16 residues in the CDR3. V shed 4 bases and J shed 3 bases, with 13 bases lying between them. Germline V CDR1 and CDR2: MGHRA, YSYEKL. DNA of the CDR3: TGCGCCAGCAGCCCGATCGGGGGGCTCTATAATTCACCCCTCCACTTT. It codes for CASSPIGGLYNSPLHF.

V gene TRBV15 combines with J gene TRBJ2-2, with D perhaps matching TRBD1 (5 bases). Germline values: CDR1 LNHNV, CDR2 YYDKDF (reference sequence). This CDR3 contains 14 residues. V lost 9 bases and J lost 1, with 12 bases in between. CDR3 loop: CATAGHKNTGELFF. The CDR3 nucleotides are TGTGCCACGGCAGGACACAAGAACACCGGGGAGCTGTTTTTT.

This clone showed up just a few times. Within the sample, other DNA sequences also encode this same CDR3. This chain uses TRBV6-4 with TRBJ2-3; 9 nucleotides line up with TRBD1. Per the germline V gene, CDR1 is MRHNA and CDR2 is SNTAGT. The length of the CDR3 is 13 residues. Trimming cost V 6 bases and J 3 bases; bases outside gene matches: 1. In DNA form, the CDR3 reads TGTGCCAGCAGCGGGACAGGGACAGATACGCAGTATTTT. It is translated as CASSGTGTDTQYF.

This chain connects TRBV7-9 to TRBJ2-7; perhaps TRBD2 as D (6 bases). The CDR3 is 13 residues long. Trimming removed 7 bases at V and 4 bases at J, with 14 bases between. Germline-derived CDR1 and CDR2 are SEHNR and FQNEAQ (reference sequence). The CDR3 nucleotides read TGTGCCAGCACCTCGGAGGGGAGATACGAGCAGTACTTC. This translates into CASTSEGRYEQYF.

The chain is built from TRBV5-1 and TRBJ2-5; 8 bases are shared with TRBD1. The J call may be wrong; the DNA end is better matched by TRBJ2-7. The CDR3 is 16 residues long. Germline V lookup: CDR1 SGHRS, CDR2 YFSETQ. The CDR3 loop is CASSLLPGQASYEQYF. The CDR3 DNA sequence: TGCGCCAGCAGCTTACTACCGGGACAGGCCTCCTACGAGCAGTACTTC.

The chain recombines TRBV4-2 with TRBJ2-5; D uncertain. Germline V gene sequence: CDR1 LGHNA, CDR2 YNFKEQ. Trimming removed 0 bases from V and 2 bases from J, with 7 bases in between. The CDR3 contains 14 residues. CDR3 in amino acids: CASSQDWQQETQYF. CDR3 DNA sequence: TGTGCCAGCAGCCAAGATTGGCAACAAGAGACCCAGTACTTC.

The rearrangement links TRBV9 to TRBJ2-2; TRBD1 agrees at 7 bases. The CDR3 consists of 16 residues. Looked up from germline, CDR1 is SGDLS and CDR2 is YYNGEE. Trimming at V came to 4 bases and at J to 4 bases, leaving 10 bases not matched to a gene. The CDR3 DNA follows: TGTGCCAGCAGCCCCTCGACAGGGATGAGCACCGGGGAGCTGTTTTTT. Its translation: CASSPSTGMSTGELFF.

V gene TRBV21-1 combines with J gene TRBJ1-1; the table's D call, TRBD1, was not checked against the DNA. TRBV21-1 is noted as a pseudogene. The CDR3 extends over 16 amino acids. The CDR3 DNA sequence: TGTGCCAGCAGCAAGGATTGGGCCTTATCGAACACTGAAGCTTTCTTT. It translates to CASSKDWALSNTEAFF.

This chain uses TRBV18 with TRBJ2-3; D not resolved. The germline V and J ends were trimmed by 0 bases and 6 bases, with 4 bases remaining between them. The CDR3 contains 12 residues. Germline CDR1 KGHSH, CDR2 LQKENI. The chain's CDR3 is CASSPPSDTQYF. The CDR3 DNA is TGTGCCAGCTCACCACCGAGTGATACGCAGTATTTT.

The rearrangement uses TRBV5-4 and TRBJ2-7; TRBD2 matches at 14 bases. The CDR3 loop spans 17 amino acids. Trimming removed 3 bases from V and 3 bases from J; junction bases left unmatched: 8. CDR1 and CDR2 from the germline V gene are SGHNT and YYREEE (reference sequence). CDR3 bases: TGTGCCAGCAGCTCGGGACTAGCGGGGGCCGAAATCTACGAGCAGTACTTC. Its translation is CASSSGLAGAEIYEQYF.

The chain joins TRBV19 to TRBJ1-5; D not certain. Germline assignment: CDR1 LNHDA and CDR2 SQIVND (reference sequence). V shed 3 bases and J shed 2 bases, with 5 bases lying between them. The CDR3 runs 13 residues. The CDR3 nucleotides are TGTGCCAGTAGTATTGAGGGCAATCAGCCCCAGCATTTT. Its translation: CASSIEGNQPQHF.

This chain connects TRBV6-6 to TRBJ2-1; 7 positions agree with TRBD1. With 6 bases clipped from V and 6 bases from J, the junction kept 11 bases outside the gene matches. The CDR3 totals 15 residues. Germline V gene data show CDR1 as MNHNY and CDR2 as SVGAGI (reference sequence). The CDR3 sequence is CASSTGTDEINEQFF. The CDR3 nucleotides are TGTGCCAGCAGCACCGGGACAGACGAAATCAATGAGCAGTTCTTC.

CDR3 loop: CASSPTGQVNTGELFF. CDR3 sequence (DNA): TGTGCCAGCAGCCCCACGGGACAGGTTAACACCGGGGAGCTGTTTTTT. The chain recombines TRBV9 with TRBJ2-2; 8 nucleotides align to TRBD1. V lost 4 bases and J lost 2; bases outside the gene matches: 7. Germline-derived CDR1 and CDR2 are SGDLS and YYNGEE. The CDR3 length is 16 residues.

The V and J genes are TRBV5-1 and TRBJ2-7, with D possibly TRBD1 on 6 matching bases. From germline, CDR1 is SGHRS and CDR2 YFSETQ. V lost 4 bases to trimming and J lost 2 bases, with 13 bases between them. CDR3 length: 14 residues. CDR3 coding DNA: TGCGCCAGCAGCCTAGGACAGAGGACCTACGAGCAGTACTTC. Translation gives CASSLGQRTYEQYF.

The chain is built from TRBV5-6 and TRBJ2-7; perhaps TRBD2 as D (6 bases). The CDR3 runs to 17 residues. CDR1 and CDR2 from the germline V gene are SGHDT and YYEEEE. Trimming shortened V by 4 bases and J by 3 bases, and 23 bases separated the two germline ends. The CDR3 sequence is CASSQKGMPGLNYEQYF. The DNA for the CDR3 is TGTGCCAGCAGCCAAAAGGGTATGCCGGGACTGAACTACGAGCAGTACTTC.

The chain uses TRBV4-3 and TRBJ1-4, with D possibly matching TRBD1 (5 bases). The CDR3 length is 13 residues. Germline-derived CDR1 and CDR2 are LGHNA and YSLEER. Trimming took off 0 bases at V and 10 bases at J, with 9 bases between the two ends. In DNA form, the CDR3 reads TGCGCCAGCAGCCAAGACTCGGGGGGAAAACTGTTTTTT. Its translation: CASSQDSGGKLFF.

The chain uses TRBV19 and TRBJ1-2, with TRBD1 as a possible D gene (5 bases). The V end lost 9 bases, the J end lost 2 bases, and 13 bases lay between the germline ends. This CDR3 region has 13 residues. The V gene's germline CDR1 is LNHDA and CDR2 SQIVND (reference sequence). CDR3 sequence (DNA): TGTGCCAGCAGAATGGGGGGGAACTATGGCTACACCTTC. It specifies CASRMGGNYGYTF.

The V call is TRBV9, the J call TRBJ2-5; 7 bases agree with TRBD1. The CDR3 covers 16 residues. After removal of 3 bases from V and 2 bases from J, the junction contained 10 bases not matched to a gene. Germline V lookup: CDR1 SGDLS, CDR2 YYNGEE. The CDR3 DNA reads as TGTGCCAGCAGCGGCAGGAACAGGGGCCGGCAAGAGACCCAGTACTTC. Translation: CASSGRNRGRQETQYF.

This clone appeared a single time. For the CDR3, the DNA is TGTGCCAGCAGTGAAACATCTATTCTAGGAAATCTTCAGTACTTC. It yields the protein CASSETSILGNLQYF. The gene calls are TRBV25-1 and TRBJ2-4; D is unresolved. The CDR3 has 15 amino acids. V shed 2 bases and J shed 11 bases, with 19 bases lying between them. Germline CDR1 is MGHDK and CDR2 is SYGVNS.

The chain couples TRBV7-3 to TRBJ1-2; maybe TRBD1 (5 bases). The germline gives CDR1 SGHTA, CDR2 FQGTGA. CDR3 length equals 17 residues. Trimming left V 5 bases short and J 0 bases short, with 19 bases between. This CDR3 reads CASSPGREEGSNYGYTF. The CDR3 DNA follows: TGTGCCAGCAGCCCAGGCAGGGAGGAAGGATCTAACTATGGCTACACCTTC.

CDR3 sequence (DNA): TGTGCCAGCAGTGGGACTAGCACCGGGGAGCTGTTTTTT. It yields the protein CASSGTSTGELFF. V usage is TRBV6-4 and J usage is TRBJ2-2; the match to TRBD2 covers 7 bases. Germline CDR1 and CDR2: MRHNA and SNTAGT. Trimming cost V 4 bases and J 4 bases; bases outside gene matches: 0. The CDR3 sequence is 13 residues long.

The rearrangement links TRBV11-3 to TRBJ2-7; perhaps TRBD1 as D (6 bases). Germline V CDR1 and CDR2: SGHNT, YENEEA. The CDR3 has 14 residues. Trimming shortened V by 5 bases and J by 3 bases, and 14 bases separated the two germline ends. CDR3 nucleotides: TGTGCCAGCAGCCCCCCGACAGGCCTCTACGAGCAGTACTTC. As protein: CASSPPTGLYEQYF.

The gene calls are TRBV9 and TRBJ2-3, with a tentative D call TRBD1 (6 bases). This CDR3 spans 14 amino acids. In germline, CDR1 is SGDLS, CDR2 YYNGEE. Trimming took off 4 bases at V and 6 bases at J, with 15 bases between the two ends. CDR3 DNA sequence: TGTGCCAGCAGCCGGGACACCGCATCGGATACGCAGTATTTT. This encodes CASSRDTASDTQYF. Combining the CDR3 with reference TRBV9 and TRBJ2-3 gives the whole variable domain DSGVTQTPKHLITATGQRVTLRCSPRSGDLSVYWYQQSLDQGLQFLIQYYNGEERAKGNILERFSAQQFPDLHSELNLSSLELGDSALYFCASSRDTASDTQYFGPGTRLTVL.

Of note for this clone: The same CDR3 can be traced to other DNA sequences in this sample. V usage is TRBV5-4 and J usage is TRBJ2-7; tentative D call: TRBD1 (5 bases). Trimming left V 0 bases short and J 3 bases short, with 7 bases between. Germline CDR1 is SGHNT and CDR2 is YYREEE (reference sequence). The CDR3 is 13 residues long. Written as DNA, the CDR3 is TGTGCCAGCAGCTTGGAGCAGGGCTACGAGCAGTACTTC. Its protein is CASSLEQGYEQYF. The entire variable domain, with the rest obtained from reference TRBV5-4 and TRBJ2-7, is as follows: ETGVTQSPTHLIKTRGQQVTLRCSSQSGHNTVSWYQQALGQGPQFIFQYYREEENGRGNFPPRFSGLQFPNYSSELNVNALELDDSALYLCASSLEQGYEQYFGPGTRLTVT.

The J gene is TRBJ1-2, the V gene TRBV7-8, with D possibly being TRBD1 (5 bases). The CDR3 spans 13 residues. Between the trimmed V and J ends, which lost 6 bases and 3 bases, there was a span of 11 bases. The germline V gene encodes CDR1 SGHVS and CDR2 FQNEAQ. The CDR3 spells CASRWGVDYGYTF. CDR3 in DNA: TGTGCCAGCAGATGGGGGGTCGACTATGGCTACACCTTC.